This T cell receptor beta chain was observed in a study of CD8 T cells in Susac syndrome. An amount of RNA that ranged from roughly 0.45 to 1 ug was reverse transcribed with random hexamers. It was immunoSEQ multiplex PCR that amplified TCR beta CDR3 across 54 Vbeta and 13 Jbeta. TCRdb processed the immunoSEQ multiplex PCR reads anew with MiXCR; each CDR3 protein has one entry. The sample holds 200,000 to 250,000 distinct CDR3 sequences, roughly 90% seen once. This clonotype was seen a handful of times. TCR beta sequencing was performed on blood CD8+ and CD4+ T cells. Control patients had untreated stable or active relapsing-remitting multiple sclerosis by revised McDonald criteria. Through negative isolation, CD4+ and CD8+ T cells were obtained, while TEMRA cells were enriched using FACS. There are 15 residues in the CDR3. The germline V and J ends were trimmed by 0 bases and 0 bases, with 9 bases remaining between them. Germline V CDR1 and CDR2: MGHRA, YSYEKL.

Sequencing used CD8+ T cells from PBMCs. The clonotype comes from a human donor with multiple sclerosis. The chain has TRBV4-1 and TRBJ2-7; no firm D call. The CDR3 DNA reads as TGCGCCAGCAGCCAAGATCGCCTGGGCTCCTACGAGCAGTACTTC. Amino acids: CASSQDRLGSYEQYF.